This entry concerns a single T cell receptor beta chain. The germline V gene encodes CDR1 SGHVS and CDR2 FQNEAQ. The CDR3 sequence is 16 residues long. J lost 7 bases, V lost 5 bases, and 13 bases had no gene match. How the authors handled the data: Researchers report that nucleated cell counts were estimated from reference gene primer amplification. Sequencing was performed with immunoSEQ multiplex PCR; in TCRdb, only in-frame clones are kept and a portion is missing. V and J calls plus clone size are reproduced from that table; the DNA served to infer D and trimming. The data contain about 160,000 clones, 85% to 90% of them singletons. The source of the sample is a study of blood T cell repertoires in COVID-19. At the level of the study: In each case, the material was cDNA or gDNA derived from T cells, B-cell-depleted T cells, or PBMCs.

The clonotype originates from a man older than 75 with acute or convalescent COVID-19. The specimen was peripheral blood. The chain joins TRBV7-8 to TRBJ1-5; 8 bases agree with TRBD1. CDR3 DNA sequence: TGTGCCAGCAGCCCTCTTCTTCAGGGGGCAGGGCAGCCCCAGCATTTT. It codes for CASSPLLQGAGQPQHF.